The clone carrying this T cell receptor beta chain came up a few times. One entry per CDR3 protein results from TCRdb running MiXCR on the RT-PCR reads. In the table there are about 780,000 distinct CDR3 sequences, around 20% of which are singletons. The data belong to a study of response to subunit inactivated influenza vaccine. Sequenced material: PBMCs from blood, taken 4 to 6 days after vaccination. The sequence was obtained from a middle-aged man who received an inactivated influenza vaccine.

CDR3 loop: CSARDGIGLYEQYF. The CDR3 DNA reads TGCAGTGCTAGGGATGGGATCGGTCTGTACGAGCAGTACTTC. J is TRBJ2-7 and V is TRBV20-1; D gene uncertain. Trimming removed 3 bases from V and 4 bases from J, with 16 bases in between. CDR3 length: 14 residues. From germline, CDR1 is DFQATT and CDR2 SNEGSKA (reference sequence).